What follows describes a single TCR beta chain. A single count supports this clonotype. Its antigen target is currently unknown. The input lacks base qualities; no much larger clone sits a single base away. Receptors were amplified or captured by 5' RACE. The run used an Illumina HiSeq 2500. A second PCR of about 7 to 12 cycles was run with a J-beta primer mix and a sample-barcoded 5' primer. A template-switch 5' adaptor carrying 12 random nucleotides introduced a unique molecular identifier onto each TCR beta cDNA molecule. Each sample yielded at least 2.5 million CDR3-containing paired-end reads. First-strand cDNA synthesis was performed from all RNA using the Mint cDNA synthesis kit, with priming by a TRBC-specific oligonucleotide. After uracil-DNA glycosylase treatment, a first 18-cycle PCR used universal primers M1SS and BC2_uni_R on all cDNA. The paper's data handling went like this. Normalization of each sample was performed by random selection of 1 million high-quality reads, each carrying a distinct molecular identifier. Instead of being binned into consensus sequences, reads that shared molecular identifiers were thrown out. CDR3 identification, clonotype clustering and error correction used MiTCR with a Q25 quality threshold and the strictest error-elimination algorithm. A nonparametric unseen species model using Euler transformation provided a lower-bound estimate of total TCR beta diversity. TCRdb itself trimmed the public reads at Q25 with fastp, ran MiXCR and retained productive beta chains. Every entry covers one CDR3 protein and lists the most common genes and DNA from its rows. Here the V and J calls rest on TCRdb's processing, not on the authors' analysis. The sample has 1.5 million to 2 million distinct CDR3 sequences on record, roughly 52% of them singletons. More than 2% of the sample is taken by the ten largest.

These data originate in a study of blood T cells in healthy people across ages (dated by TCRdb to the mid-2010s). Notes on the research overall: In model experiments, template switching captured about one uniquely barcoded TCR beta cDNA molecule for every two T cells. Age-related changes in TCR beta repertoire diversity were measured in the study by deep sequencing normalized with unique cDNA molecular identifiers. Donors were grouped into four age groups: young (average approximately 16 years), middle-aged (39), aged (around 60) and long-lived (approximately 75). To avoid experimental bias, donors of different ages were randomly spread across the sequencing lanes. For two donors (one aged 18 to 30 and one aged 80 or older), the study analyzed two additional independent replicas of 1 million unique cDNA reads from the same blood draw.

Donors were 39 systemically healthy Caucasian individuals from Russia aged roughly 6 to 90 years. Around 10 milliliters of peripheral blood were collected from each donor into EDTA-treated Vacutainer tubes. Ficoll-Paque density-gradient centrifugation was used to isolate PBMCs, with at least 6 million obtained per sample. Total RNA was extracted from PBMCs with Trizol reagent, with at least 5 micrograms obtained per sample. For every donor, an aliquot of PBMCs went through flow cytometry to measure the percentages of naive CD45RAhigh/CD27high T cells. Findings and caveats that apply to the study as a whole: Because the CMV infection status of the donors was unknown, age-related changes in expanded clonotypes may potentially have been confounded. As age increased, observed TCR beta diversity per million T cells dropped in a roughly linear way, and a significant reduction was already evident by age about 40. Since profiling was done on bulk unsorted PBMCs, naive and antigen-experienced compartments could not be conclusively compared. Observed TCR beta diversity correlated strongly with the percentage of naive T cells measured by flow cytometry. Estimates of total diversity based on one million sequenced T cells were regarded as lower bounds and as underestimates. Compared with the aged group, the long-lived group had more naive CD4+ T cells, fewer expanded clones and increased TCR diversity, suggesting age selection.

The V end loses 5 bases and the J end loses 4 bases, and a stretch of 11 bases separates them. Including cysteine and phenylalanine, the CDR3 has 14 amino acids. Kept here is only the CDR3 DNA, which spans 42 bases and is read in frame from base 1. The germline V gene (reference sequence) provides CDR1 MNHNY and CDR2 SVGAGI. This receptor was identified in a woman between 40 and 50 years old in good health. Sequenced: blood. The chain was built from TRBV6-6 and TRBJ1-4; the D segment could be TRBD1, given 6 matching bases. The encoded CDR3 is CASSLRGYNEKLFF. The bases read TGTGCCAGCAGTCTCAGGGGTTATAATGAAAAACTGTTTTTT.